The 20 T cell receptor beta chains in this list originate from one sample, sequenced in a study of T cells expressing NK-cell markers. TCRdb re-called the 5' RACE reads and gives one entry per CDR3 protein, without DNA. The table counts about 260,000 distinct CDR3 sequences; about 0.4% lies in the top ten. The material sequenced was blood T cells: a sorted CD56 or NKG2C T cell subset, CD4+ or CD8+ T cells, or bulk PBMC T cells (not recorded which). The receptors originated from a man aged 18 to 29 in good health.

The chain links TRBV27 to TRBJ2-1; the TRBD1 assignment by TCRdb is unverifiable without DNA. The CDR3 contains 14 residues. The germline CDR1 and CDR2 sequences are MNHEY and SMNVEV (reference sequence). CDR3 residues: CASSPRDIYNEQFF.

V usage is TRBV6-4 and J usage is TRBJ1-1; TCRdb picks TRBD1, but there is no DNA to check that call. The CDR3 covers 16 residues. From germline, CDR1 is MRHNA and CDR2 SNTAGT. The CDR3 spells CASFWWSLEMNTEAFF.

The rearrangement uses TRBV15 and TRBJ2-1. The germline V gene has CDR1 LNHNV and CDR2 YYDKDF (reference sequence). The CDR3 consists of 12 residues. This CDR3 reads CATSRDAVSQFF.

This chain's CDR3 is CAWSGGQGNFQPQHF. The chain links TRBV30 to TRBJ1-5; the D gene TCRdb calls, TRBD1, cannot be checked with no DNA. Germline-derived CDR1 and CDR2 are GTSNPN and SVGIG (reference sequence). This CDR3 comprises 15 residues.

The chain couples TRBV2 to TRBJ2-3; the TCRdb call, TRBD2, lacks DNA for checking. There are 14 residues in the CDR3. CDR1 SNHLY and CDR2 FYNNEI come from the germline V gene. The CDR3 region is CASRLAELTDTQYF.

This CDR3 is CAISGLNRPDTQYF. The chain recombines TRBV10-3 with TRBJ2-3. This CDR3 spans 14 amino acids. Germline CDR1 ENHRY, CDR2 SYGVKD.

V usage is TRBV12-3 or TRBV12-4 and J usage is TRBJ1-1; TCRdb's D gene call, TRBD1, goes unchecked for lack of DNA. The CDR3 totals 14 residues. The CDR3 reads CASSAGGGDTEAFF.

The chain links TRBV18 to TRBJ1-3. Germline-derived CDR1 and CDR2 are KGHSH and LQKENI. CDR3 size: 12 residues. The CDR3 sequence: CASSPPQNTIYF.

The rearrangement uses TRBV6-5 and TRBJ1-3. CDR1 is MNHEY, CDR2 SVGAGI, per germline. This CDR3 region has 14 residues. The CDR3 sequence is CASRTPRTGNTIYF.

The rearrangement joins TRBV20-1 to TRBJ2-1; TCRdb calls TRBD1, which cannot be checked without DNA. The germline V gene has CDR1 DFQATT and CDR2 SNEGSKA (reference sequence). This CDR3 is built from 17 residues. CDR3 amino acids: CSATPARGQGSYNEQFF.

The chain uses TRBV7-7 and TRBJ2-5. Germline-derived CDR1 and CDR2 are SSHAT and FNYEAQ (reference sequence). The CDR3 extends over 13 amino acids. CDR3 amino acids: CASSFAYQETQYF.

The chain uses TRBV4-1 and TRBJ2-2; TCRdb reports TRBD2, a call that lacks DNA to check it against. This CDR3 has 17 residues. The germline V gene has CDR1 MGHRA and CDR2 YSYEKL. The CDR3 here is CASSQRTSGANTGELFF.

The genes are TRBV4-1 and TRBJ2-3; TCRdb's D gene call, TRBD2, goes unchecked for lack of DNA. This CDR3 is built from 16 residues. CDR1 MGHRA and CDR2 YSYEKL come from the germline V gene. The CDR3 protein is CASSLGLAGVKDTQYF.

This sequence joins TRBV12-3 or TRBV12-4 and TRBJ2-6; TCRdb selects TRBD2, and the lack of DNA leaves this call unchecked. The CDR3 has 16 residues. The CDR3 protein is CASGKRRGFGANVLTF.

V and J are TRBV5-6 and TRBJ1-6; the TCRdb call, TRBD1, lacks DNA for checking. Germline V CDR1 and CDR2: SGHDT, YYEEEE. The CDR3 runs 16 residues. The CDR3 is CASSLSTGARDSPLHF.

This chain joins TRBV9 and TRBJ2-5; TCRdb lists TRBD1, though no DNA is available to test this call. This CDR3 spans 13 amino acids. Germline V gene data show CDR1 as SGDLS and CDR2 as YYNGEE. The CDR3: CASNRDFSETQYF.

The chain links TRBV9 to TRBJ2-3; TCRdb indicates TRBD1, and absent DNA this call remains unverified. Germline V CDR1 and CDR2: SGDLS, YYNGEE. CDR3 size: 15 residues. This CDR3 is CASSVGTRGPDTQYF.

The rearrangement links TRBV6-1 to TRBJ1-2. CDR3 length equals 14 residues. Germline lookup yields CDR1 MNHNS and CDR2 SASEGT. The CDR3 loop is CASTQSTGLRGYTF.

This chain's CDR3 is CASSIGPSGPYEQYF. The chain carries TRBV19 and TRBJ2-7; TCRdb names TRBD2, which stays unverified in the absence of DNA. Germline-derived CDR1 and CDR2 are LNHDA and SQIVND (reference sequence). The CDR3 has 15 residues. Variable domain in full (rest from reference TRBV19 and TRBJ2-7): DGGITQSPKYLFRKEGQNVTLSCEQNLNHDAMYWYRQDPGQGLRLIYYSQIVNDFQKGDIAEGYSVSREKKESFPLTVTSAQKNPTAFYLCASSIGPSGPYEQYFGPGTRLTVT.

The chain has TRBV12-3 or TRBV12-4 and TRBJ2-5; there is no DNA to check the TCRdb D call of TRBD2. This CDR3 comprises 16 residues. CDR3 amino acids: CASSGGTSGTQETQYF.